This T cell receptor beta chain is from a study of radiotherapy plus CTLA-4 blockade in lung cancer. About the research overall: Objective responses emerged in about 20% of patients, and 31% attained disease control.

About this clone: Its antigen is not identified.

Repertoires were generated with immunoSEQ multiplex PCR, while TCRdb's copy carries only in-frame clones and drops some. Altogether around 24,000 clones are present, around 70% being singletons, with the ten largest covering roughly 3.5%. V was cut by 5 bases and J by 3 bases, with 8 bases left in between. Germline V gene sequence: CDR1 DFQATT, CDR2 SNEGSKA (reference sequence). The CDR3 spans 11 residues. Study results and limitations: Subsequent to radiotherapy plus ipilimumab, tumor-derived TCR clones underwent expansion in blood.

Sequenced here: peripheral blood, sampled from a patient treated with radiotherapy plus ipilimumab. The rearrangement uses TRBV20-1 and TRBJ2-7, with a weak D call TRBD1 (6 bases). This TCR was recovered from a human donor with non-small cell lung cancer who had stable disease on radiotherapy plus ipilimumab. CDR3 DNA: TGCAGTGCTGGACAGTTCTACGAGCAGTACTTC. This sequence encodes CSAGQFYEQYF.